The 14 T cell receptor beta chains given below trace back to one sample, sequenced in a study of vaccination and CD4 T cells after COVID-19. Antigen specificity for these receptors is unknown. Cultured CD4+ T cell DNA was sequenced using the Oncomine TCR Beta short-read assay. A single record per CDR3 protein comes from TCRdb applying MiXCR to the PCR reads. The sample includes over 15,000 distinct CDR3 sequences, 36% seen only once; the top ten take roughly 23%. The treatment denotes: approximately nine-day PBMC culture with coronavirus spike peptide pools or control peptides (ViraFEST assay). The specimen was CD4+ T cells from blood, cultured in vitro, collected before SARS-CoV-2 vaccination. The receptors here all came from a human donor who received a COVID-19 vaccine.

This rearrangement joins TRBV5-6 to TRBJ1-2; 9 bases are shared with TRBD1. Germline CDR1 reads SGHDT; CDR2 reads YYEEEE. The CDR3 spans 16 residues. V lost 3 bases, J lost 2 bases, and 8 bases stayed unmatched. This CDR3 is CASSYTGTGKNYGYTF. In DNA form, the CDR3 reads TGTGCCAGCAGCTATACCGGGACAGGGAAGAACTATGGCTACACCTTC.

The chain couples TRBV7-7 to TRBJ2-2; a weak D match, TRBD1 (6 bases). Trimming stripped 4 bases from V and 5 bases from J, with 8 bases between. The CDR3 loop spans 13 amino acids. CDR1 is SSHAT and CDR2 is FNYEAQ in the germline V gene (reference sequence). CDR3 bases: TGTGCCAGCAGCTCAGGGGTTACCGGGGAGCTGTTTTTT. Translating it yields CASSSGVTGELFF.

The sample holds a few counts of this clonotype. CDR3 region: CAWSTGGASETQYF. In DNA form, the CDR3 reads TGTGCCTGGAGTACCGGGGGGGCCAGCGAGACCCAGTACTTC. This chain links TRBV30 with TRBJ2-5; 8 positions agree with TRBD2. Trimming took 2 bases from V and 5 from J; bases not matched to a gene: 7. Germline CDR1 is GTSNPN and CDR2 is SVGIG (reference sequence). This CDR3 spans 14 amino acids.

The chain is built from TRBV21-1 and TRBJ1-1. TRBV21-1 is classified as a pseudogene. The CDR3 covers 22 residues. The DNA of the CDR3 is TGTGCCAGCAGCAAAAAAGACGTCGCCAAGCCAGGCTACATCGCCATGAACACTGAAGCTTTCTTT. Its protein product is CASSKKDVAKPGYIAMNTEAFF.

This clonotype is judged large. The chain recombines TRBV4-2 with TRBJ2-7; unclear D gene. The CDR3 spans 11 residues. With 0 bases removed from V and 5 bases from J, the gap between germline ends came to 2 bases. Germline-derived CDR1 and CDR2 are LGHNA and YNFKEQ. The CDR3 spells CASSQEDEQYF. DNA for the CDR3: TGTGCCAGCAGCCAAGAGGACGAGCAGTACTTC.

This chain links TRBV7-2 with TRBJ1-2; a possible D gene is TRBD1 (5 bases). V lost 4 bases, J lost 8 bases, and 14 bases lay in between. There are 13 residues in the CDR3. The V gene's germline CDR1 is SGHTA and CDR2 FQGNSA. CDR3 residues: CASSSSGARGYTF. CDR3 bases: TGTGCCAGCAGCTCCTCTGGGGCGAGGGGCTACACCTTC.

This clonotype was detected only a few times. The chain recombines TRBV6-5 with TRBJ1-2, with TRBD1 matching over 7 bases. This CDR3 is built from 12 residues. Trimming removed 4 bases from V and 8 bases from J; junction bases left unmatched: 4. Germline V gives CDR1 MNHEY, CDR2 SVGAGI. CDR3 sequence (DNA): TGTGCCAGCAGTTCCCGACAGGGCGGCTACACCTTC. Protein: CASSSRQGGYTF.

J is TRBJ1-5 and V is TRBV19; D uncertain. There are 14 residues in the CDR3. CDR1 and CDR2 (germline): LNHDA, SQIVND (reference sequence). V lost 7 bases and J 6 bases, leaving 16 bases between the germline ends. This chain's CDR3 is CASNPGDLGQPQHF. CDR3 nucleotide sequence: TGTGCCAGTAATCCCGGGGATCTGGGTCAGCCCCAGCATTTT.

This clonotype was found a few times. The chain has TRBV15 and TRBJ1-6; D not certain. The CDR3 contains 13 residues. CDR1 LNHNV and CDR2 YYDKDF come from the germline V gene (reference sequence). V was trimmed by 3 bases and J by 8 bases, leaving 8 bases between them. As DNA, the CDR3 is TGTGCCACCAGCAGGAGGTCGGATTCACCCCTCCACTTT. This gives the protein CATSRRSDSPLHF.

V is TRBV27 and J is TRBJ2-3, with D perhaps matching TRBD2 (5 bases). V was shortened by 2 bases and J by 2 bases, with 11 bases between the two germline ends. The CDR3 length is 15 residues. Germline V lookup: CDR1 MNHEY, CDR2 SMNVEV (reference sequence). CDR3 nucleotide sequence: TGTGCCAGCAGTTTAAGGCTAGCCCCCACAGATACGCAGTATTTT. Translated, it gives CASSLRLAPTDTQYF.

The chain carries TRBV24-1 and TRBJ2-3; D not resolved. Germline V gene sequence: CDR1 KGHDR, CDR2 SFDVKD. V was cut by 3 bases and J by 7 bases, with 4 bases left in between. The CDR3 contains 11 residues. The CDR3 nucleotides read TGTGCCACCAGTGATCAATATACGCAGTATTTT. Translation gives CATSDQYTQYF.

V gene TRBV6-1 combines with J gene TRBJ2-5, with TRBD2 identical over 12 bases. There are 16 residues in the CDR3. Germline lookup yields CDR1 MNHNS and CDR2 SASEGT. After removal of 6 bases from V and 5 bases from J, the junction contained 10 bases not matched to a gene. The CDR3 sequence is CASSTTLAGGGETQYF. The DNA of the CDR3 is TGTGCCAGCAGCACAACACTAGCGGGGGGAGGGGAGACCCAGTACTTC.

This chain uses TRBV19 with TRBJ1-1, with D possibly TRBD1 on 5 matching bases. CDR1 is LNHDA, CDR2 SQIVND, per germline (reference sequence). The CDR3 is 14 amino acids. V was pared by 3 bases and J by 1 base, with 9 bases between. The CDR3 DNA is TGTGCCAGTAGTATTGGCAGGGAGAACACTGAAGCTTTCTTT. Translating gives CASSIGRENTEAFF.

This clonotype was counted a few times. The chain uses TRBV2 and TRBJ2-7, with D possibly TRBD2 on 5 matching bases. Germline CDR1 reads SNHLY; CDR2 reads FYNNEI. V lost 7 bases to trimming and J lost 4 bases, with 11 bases between them. This CDR3 is 12 amino acids long. CDR3: CASKSSEYEQYF. Here the CDR3 DNA reads TGTGCCAGCAAGAGTAGCGAGTACGAGCAGTACTTC.